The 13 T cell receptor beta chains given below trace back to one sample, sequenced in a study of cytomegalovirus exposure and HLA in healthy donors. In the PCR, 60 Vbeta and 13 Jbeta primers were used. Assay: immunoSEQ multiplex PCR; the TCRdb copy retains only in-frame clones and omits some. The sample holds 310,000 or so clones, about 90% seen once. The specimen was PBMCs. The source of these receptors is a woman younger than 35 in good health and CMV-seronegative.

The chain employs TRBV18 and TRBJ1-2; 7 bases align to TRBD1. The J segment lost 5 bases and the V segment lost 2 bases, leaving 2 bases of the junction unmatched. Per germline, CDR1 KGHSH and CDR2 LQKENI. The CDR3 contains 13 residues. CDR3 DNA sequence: TGTGCCAGCTCACCAACAGGGGAGTATGGCTACACCTTC. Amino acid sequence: CASSPTGEYGYTF.

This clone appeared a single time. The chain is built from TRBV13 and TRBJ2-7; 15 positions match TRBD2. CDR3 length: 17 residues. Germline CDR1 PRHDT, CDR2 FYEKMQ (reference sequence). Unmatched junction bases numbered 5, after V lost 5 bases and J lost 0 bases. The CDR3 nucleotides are TGTGCCAGCAGCCCAGGACTAGCGGGGGGGATCTCCTACGAGCAGTACTTC. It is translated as CASSPGLAGGISYEQYF.

The DNA for the CDR3 is TGCGCCAGCAGCGTCAGTCCTACCGGGGAGACCCAGTACTTC. It specifies CASSVSPTGETQYF. J is TRBJ2-5 and V is TRBV5-1; D unresolved. The CDR3 length is 14 residues. In germline, CDR1 is SGHRS, CDR2 YFSETQ. The germline V and J ends were trimmed by 4 bases and 5 bases, with 15 bases remaining between them.

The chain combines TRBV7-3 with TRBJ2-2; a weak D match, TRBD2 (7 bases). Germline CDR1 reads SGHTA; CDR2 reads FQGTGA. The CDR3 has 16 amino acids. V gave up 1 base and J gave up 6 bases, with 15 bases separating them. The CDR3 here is CASSLRGGALAGELFF. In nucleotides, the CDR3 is TGTGCCAGCAGCTTAAGGGGGGGGGCGTTGGCCGGGGAGCTGTTTTTT.

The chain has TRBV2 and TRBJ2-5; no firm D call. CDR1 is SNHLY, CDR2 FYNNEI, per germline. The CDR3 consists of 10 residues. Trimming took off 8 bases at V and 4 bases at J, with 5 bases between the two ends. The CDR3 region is CASRVETQYF. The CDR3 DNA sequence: TGTGCCAGCCGAGTAGAGACCCAGTACTTC.

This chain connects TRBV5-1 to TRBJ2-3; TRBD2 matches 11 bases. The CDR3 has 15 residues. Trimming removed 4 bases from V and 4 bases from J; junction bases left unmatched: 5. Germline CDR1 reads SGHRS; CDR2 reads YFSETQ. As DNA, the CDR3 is TGCGCCAGCAGCCCAGGGACTAGCGGAGCAGATACGCAGTATTTT. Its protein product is CASSPGTSGADTQYF.

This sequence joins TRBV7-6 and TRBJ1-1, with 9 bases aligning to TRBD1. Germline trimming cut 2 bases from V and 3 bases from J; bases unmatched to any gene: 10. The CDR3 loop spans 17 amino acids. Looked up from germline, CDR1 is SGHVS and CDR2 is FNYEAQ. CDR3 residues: CASSLPPTGGLDTEAFF. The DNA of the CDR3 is TGTGCCAGCAGCTTACCACCTACAGGGGGCCTTGACACTGAAGCTTTCTTT.

CDR3 bases: TGCGCCAGCAGCCGAAATACGGGAGAGGGCTATGGCTACACCTTC. Protein product: CASSRNTGEGYGYTF. The chain carries TRBV4-1 and TRBJ1-2; D gene uncertain. Between the trimmed V and J ends, which lost 4 bases and 4 bases, there was a span of 16 bases. This CDR3 is built from 15 residues. The germline V gene encodes CDR1 MGHRA and CDR2 YSYEKL.

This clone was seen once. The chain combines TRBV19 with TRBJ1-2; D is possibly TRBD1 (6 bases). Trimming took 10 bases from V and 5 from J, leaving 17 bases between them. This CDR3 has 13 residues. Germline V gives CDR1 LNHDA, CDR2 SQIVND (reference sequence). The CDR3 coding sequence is TGTGCCACCGACCCTGGGGGGGCGTATGGCTACACCTTC. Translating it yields CATDPGGAYGYTF.

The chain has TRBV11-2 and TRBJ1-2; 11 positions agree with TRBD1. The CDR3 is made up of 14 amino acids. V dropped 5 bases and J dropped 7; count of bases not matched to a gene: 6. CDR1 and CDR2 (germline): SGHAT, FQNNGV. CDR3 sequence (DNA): TGTGCCAGCAGCGCGGACAGGGGGCTGAGTGGCTACACCTTC. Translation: CASSADRGLSGYTF.

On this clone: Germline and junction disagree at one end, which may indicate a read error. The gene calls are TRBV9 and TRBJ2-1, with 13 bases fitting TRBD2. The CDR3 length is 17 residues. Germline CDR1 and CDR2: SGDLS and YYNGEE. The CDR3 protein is CASSTFITSGGANGQFF. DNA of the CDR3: TGTGCCAGCAGCACTTTCATTACTAGCGGGGGGGCAAATGGGCAGTTCTTC.

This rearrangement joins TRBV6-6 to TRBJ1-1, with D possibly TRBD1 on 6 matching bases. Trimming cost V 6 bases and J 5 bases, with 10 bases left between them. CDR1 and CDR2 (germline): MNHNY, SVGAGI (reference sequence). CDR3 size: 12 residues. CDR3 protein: CASRPQGTEAFF. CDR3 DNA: TGTGCCAGCAGGCCACAGGGTACTGAAGCTTTCTTT.

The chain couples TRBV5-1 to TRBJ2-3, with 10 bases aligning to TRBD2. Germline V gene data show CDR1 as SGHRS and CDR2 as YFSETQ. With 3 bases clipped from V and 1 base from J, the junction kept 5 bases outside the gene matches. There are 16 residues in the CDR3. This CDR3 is CASSSFLAGGTDTQYF. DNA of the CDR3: TGCGCCAGCAGCTCATTCCTAGCGGGGGGCACAGATACGCAGTATTTT.